This TCR beta chain was observed in a study of cytomegalovirus exposure and HLA in healthy donors. Study results and limitations: A later analysis revealed that TCR association rates differed between HLA loci, peaking at DRB1 and bottoming out at HLA-C. TCR beta V- and J-gene trimming, according to a later analysis, was linked to a missense DCLRE1C variant.

As concerns this clone: The antigen remains undetermined.

Both 60 Vbeta primers and 13 Jbeta primers went into the PCR. This table comes from immunoSEQ multiplex PCR, and its TCRdb copy is limited to in-frame clones, with some not included. The sample holds about 120,000 clones, 81% seen once. The sequenced sample consisted of PBMCs. The receptor was isolated from a young woman in good health and CMV-seronegative.

CDR3 protein: CASSLTPRKLFF. The CDR3 DNA reads TGTGCCAGCAGCTTGACTCCGAGGAAACTGTTTTTT. The chain joins TRBV11-2 to TRBJ1-4; the D is unclear. The CDR3 runs to 12 residues. Germline lookup yields CDR1 SGHAT and CDR2 FQNNGV. The germline V and J ends were trimmed by 3 bases and 11 bases, with 10 bases remaining between them.